A single sample gave rise to the 22 T cell receptor beta chains below, sequenced in a study of cytomegalovirus exposure and HLA in healthy donors. PCR amplification relied on 60 Vbeta primers (plus 13 Jbeta primers). Here immunoSEQ multiplex PCR was the method, and the copy in TCRdb shows in-frame clones only, minus some. This table has 85,000 to 95,000 clones, 60% to 70% appearing once. Sequences were obtained from PBMCs. The receptors were sampled from a woman aged 25 to 39 in good health and CMV-seronegative.

CDR3 loop: CASSEYPVSLANEKLFF. In DNA form, the CDR3 reads TGTGCCAGCAGTGAATATCCGGTTTCCCTGGCTAATGAAAAACTGTTTTTT. V gene TRBV25-1 combines with J gene TRBJ1-4; D is uncertain. CDR1 is MGHDK, CDR2 SYGVNS, per germline. The CDR3 sequence is 17 residues long. V lost 0 bases to trimming and J lost 3 bases, with 14 bases between them. The full variable domain, with the rest looked up from reference TRBV25-1 and TRBJ1-4, is EADIYQTPRYLVIGTGKKITLECSQTMGHDKMYWYQQDPGMELHLIHYSYGVNSTEKGDLSSESTVSRIRTEHFPLTLESARPSHTSQYLCASSEYPVSLANEKLFFGSGTQLSVL.

The chain links TRBV5-1 to TRBJ2-3; 8 positions match TRBD2. The CDR3 runs 17 residues. Germline trimming cut 3 bases from V and 0 bases from J; bases unmatched to any gene: 9. Germline-derived CDR1 and CDR2 are SGHRS and YFSETQ. CDR3 bases: TGCGCCAGCAGCTCGGGACTAGGCCCTACTAGCACAGATACGCAGTATTTT. It is translated as CASSSGLGPTSTDTQYF.

This chain joins TRBV5-8 and TRBJ2-2, with unresolved D. Between the trimmed V and J ends, which lost 4 bases and 3 bases, there was a span of 10 bases. The CDR3 runs 14 residues. CDR1 is SGHTS, CDR2 YDEGEE, per germline. CDR3 DNA sequence: TGTGCCAGCAGCCCTTTCGGTCACACCGGGGAGCTGTTTTTT. Encoded protein: CASSPFGHTGELFF.

This clone has just a few counts. The V gene is TRBV5-1, the J gene TRBJ2-1, with TRBD2 identical over 8 bases. The J segment lost 5 bases and the V segment lost 4 bases, leaving 5 bases of the junction unmatched. The length of the CDR3 is 14 residues. Germline V CDR1 and CDR2: SGHRS, YFSETQ. CDR3 in amino acids: CASSLRGGDNEQFF. The CDR3 DNA reads TGCGCCAGCAGCCTACGGGGGGGAGACAATGAGCAGTTCTTC.

The rearrangement links TRBV7-9 to TRBJ1-6; D gene ambiguous. CDR1 SEHNR and CDR2 FQNEAQ come from the germline V gene (reference sequence). Trimming cost V 1 base and J 9 bases, with 10 bases left between them. The CDR3 spans 14 residues. This CDR3 reads CASSLEAGPSPLHF. The CDR3 coding sequence is TGTGCCAGCAGCTTAGAGGCAGGCCCTTCACCCCTCCACTTT.

The chain joins TRBV29-1 to TRBJ2-1; D perhaps matches TRBD2 (5 bases). In germline, CDR1 is SQVTM, CDR2 ANQGSEA. The CDR3 covers 12 residues. The CDR3 DNA sequence: TGCAGGTGCGGGTTAGTGAACAATGAGCAGTTCTTC. As protein: CRCGLVNNEQFF.

The chain combines TRBV10-1 with TRBJ1-1; possible D gene TRBD1, 5 bases. The CDR3 totals 14 residues. In germline, CDR1 is WNHNN, CDR2 SYGVQD (reference sequence). Trimming pared 4 bases from V and 1 base from J, leaving 10 bases between. This chain's CDR3 is CASSVGAKNTEAFF. The CDR3 DNA sequence: TGCGCCAGCAGTGTTGGGGCCAAGAACACTGAAGCTTTCTTT.

This rearrangement joins TRBV7-2 to TRBJ2-2, with TRBD2 identical over 8 bases. The CDR3 sequence is 17 residues long. V gave up 4 bases and J gave up 0 bases; unmatched junction bases: 7. The germline V gene has CDR1 SGHTA and CDR2 FQGNSA. CDR3 protein: CASSWARGGANTGELFF. The CDR3 DNA is TGTGCCAGCAGCTGGGCCCGGGGGGGGGCGAACACCGGGGAGCTGTTTTTT.

This clone was counted a single time. This CDR3 reads CASSNQGLETQYF. The DNA for the CDR3 is TGTGCCAGCAGCAACCAGGGGCTAGAGACCCAGTACTTC. The chain combines TRBV2 with TRBJ2-5; weak D call: TRBD1 (6 bases). Trimming cost V 6 bases and J 4 bases, with 12 bases left between them. Germline CDR1 reads SNHLY; CDR2 reads FYNNEI. The CDR3 totals 13 residues.

This clone was seen a handful of times. The gene calls are TRBV5-3 and TRBJ1-5; D is undetermined. TRBV5-3 is an ORF for which the function is uncertain. V was shortened by 5 bases and J by 7 bases, with 10 bases between the two germline ends. The CDR3 runs to 12 residues. In DNA form, the CDR3 reads TGTGCCAGAAGGCCCCCTGGCCAGCCCCAGCATTTT. Its protein is CARRPPGQPQHF.

The gene calls are TRBV7-8 and TRBJ2-7; D is perhaps TRBD2 (5 bases). The CDR3 length is 15 residues. Germline lookup yields CDR1 SGHVS and CDR2 FQNEAQ. Trimming removed 4 bases from V and 2 bases from J, with 15 bases in between. CDR3 sequence (DNA): TGTGCCAGCAGCTCCCGGACTCGGTATGCCTACGAGCAGTACTTC. Encoded protein: CASSSRTRYAYEQYF.

The rearrangement uses TRBV7-6 and TRBJ2-5; D is unclear. V was shortened by 1 base and J by 2 bases, with 8 bases between the two germline ends. Germline CDR1 and CDR2: SGHVS and FNYEAQ. The CDR3 contains 14 residues. CDR3 region: CASSLGSTQETQYF. CDR3 bases: TGTGCCAGCAGCTTAGGTTCTACTCAAGAGACCCAGTACTTC.

J is TRBJ2-3 and V is TRBV6-5, with D perhaps TRBD1 (6 bases). V gave up 4 bases and J gave up 2 bases, with 10 bases separating them. The CDR3 is 14 amino acids. Germline-derived CDR1 and CDR2 are MNHEY and SVGAGI. CDR3 amino acids: CASSSGQYTDTQYF. Written as DNA, the CDR3 is TGTGCCAGCAGTTCCGGACAGTACACAGATACGCAGTATTTT.

This chain connects TRBV7-8 to TRBJ2-5, with D perhaps TRBD1 (5 bases). V was cut by 4 bases and J by 2 bases, with 8 bases left in between. From germline, CDR1 is SGHVS and CDR2 FQNEAQ. The CDR3 is 13 amino acids. The chain's CDR3 is CASSYRRQETQYF. The CDR3 DNA is TGTGCCAGCAGCTACAGGCGGCAAGAGACCCAGTACTTC.

This clone has ten or more counts. The chain couples TRBV10-2 to TRBJ1-2; a weak D match, TRBD1 (5 bases). CDR1 WSHSY and CDR2 SAAADI come from the germline V gene. Between the trimmed V and J ends, which lost 5 bases and 8 bases, there was a span of 18 bases. CDR3 length equals 14 residues. CDR3 in amino acids: CASSQTALGGGYTF. In nucleotides, the CDR3 is TGCGCCAGCAGTCAGACAGCTCTGGGTGGGGGCTACACCTTC.

This clone was seen more than once but under ten times. The CDR3 region is CASTRGTVVSEQYF. DNA for the CDR3: TGTGCCAGCACGAGAGGGACAGTAGTTTCCGAGCAGTACTTC. The chain joins TRBV2 to TRBJ2-7; 7 bases are a match to TRBD1. This CDR3 has 14 residues. V was pared by 7 bases and J by 6 bases, with 12 bases of the junction left unmatched. The V gene's germline CDR1 is SNHLY and CDR2 FYNNEI.

Only a few counts were recorded for this clone. The chain links TRBV28 to TRBJ1-3; D perhaps matches TRBD1 (5 bases). From germline, CDR1 is MDHEN and CDR2 SYDVKM. CDR3 size: 13 residues. Deletions cut 6 bases from V and 1 base from J, with 7 bases between. This CDR3 is CASRGQSGNTIYF. DNA for the CDR3: TGTGCCAGCAGGGGGCAATCTGGAAACACCATATATTTT.

This chain joins TRBV7-9 and TRBJ1-2; TRBD1 aligns across 8 bases. The CDR3 runs 15 residues. The junction had 5 bases not matched to a gene; V was cut back by 3 bases and J by 2 bases. The germline CDR1 and CDR2 sequences are SEHNR and FQNEAQ (reference sequence). CDR3 in DNA: TGTGCCAGCAGCTTTCCGGCAGGGGGCAACTATGGCTACACCTTC. It is translated as CASSFPAGGNYGYTF.

The chain has TRBV6-5 and TRBJ2-3; unclear D gene. Per germline, CDR1 MNHEY and CDR2 SVGAGI. This CDR3 has 13 residues. Deletions cut 0 bases from V and 6 bases from J, with 7 bases between. The CDR3 DNA follows: TGTGCCAGCAGTTACTCGATCGGGGATACGCAGTATTTT. Translation: CASSYSIGDTQYF.

The chain joins TRBV2 to TRBJ1-1, with D possibly TRBD1 on 5 matching bases. CDR3 length equals 13 residues. Germline-derived CDR1 and CDR2 are SNHLY and FYNNEI. V lost 6 bases, J lost 1 base, and 9 bases lay in between. CDR3 sequence: CASSGDRNTEAFF. The CDR3 DNA sequence: TGTGCCAGCAGCGGAGACAGGAACACTGAAGCTTTCTTT.

This clone has a single count. This chain uses TRBV19 with TRBJ1-4; unclear D gene. Deletions cut 3 bases from V and 11 bases from J, with 10 bases between. CDR1 is LNHDA, CDR2 SQIVND, per germline (reference sequence). The CDR3 runs 12 residues. The CDR3 sequence: CASSIGMEKLFF. The CDR3 DNA is TGTGCCAGTAGTATTGGTATGGAGAAACTGTTTTTT.

The chain carries TRBV6-5 and TRBJ1-3; 7 bases agree with TRBD1. Germline CDR1 reads MNHEY; CDR2 reads SVGAGI. There are 15 residues in the CDR3. The V segment lost 6 bases and the J segment 0 bases; nucleotides outside the gene matches: 5. The chain's CDR3 is CASRHDRDSGNTIYF. The CDR3 DNA follows: TGTGCCAGCAGGCATGACAGGGACTCTGGAAACACCATATATTTT.